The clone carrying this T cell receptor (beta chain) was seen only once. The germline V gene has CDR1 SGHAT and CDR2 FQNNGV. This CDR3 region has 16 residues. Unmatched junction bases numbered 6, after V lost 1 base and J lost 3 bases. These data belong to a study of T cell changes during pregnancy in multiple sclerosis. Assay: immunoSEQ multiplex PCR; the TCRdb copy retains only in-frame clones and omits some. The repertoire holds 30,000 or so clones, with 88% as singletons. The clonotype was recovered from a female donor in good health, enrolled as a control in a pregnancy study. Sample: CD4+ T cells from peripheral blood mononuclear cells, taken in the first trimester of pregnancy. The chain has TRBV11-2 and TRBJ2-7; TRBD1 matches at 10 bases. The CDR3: CASSLGVTGGNYEQYF. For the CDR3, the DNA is TGTGCCAGCAGCTTAGGAGTGACAGGGGGCAACTACGAGCAGTACTTC. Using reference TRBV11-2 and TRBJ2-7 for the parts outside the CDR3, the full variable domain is EAGVAQSPRYKIIEKRQSVAFWCNPISGHATLYWYQQILGQGPKLLIQFQNNGVVDDSQLPKDRFSAERLKGVDSTLKIQPAKLEDSAVYLCASSLGVTGGNYEQYFGPGTRLTVT.